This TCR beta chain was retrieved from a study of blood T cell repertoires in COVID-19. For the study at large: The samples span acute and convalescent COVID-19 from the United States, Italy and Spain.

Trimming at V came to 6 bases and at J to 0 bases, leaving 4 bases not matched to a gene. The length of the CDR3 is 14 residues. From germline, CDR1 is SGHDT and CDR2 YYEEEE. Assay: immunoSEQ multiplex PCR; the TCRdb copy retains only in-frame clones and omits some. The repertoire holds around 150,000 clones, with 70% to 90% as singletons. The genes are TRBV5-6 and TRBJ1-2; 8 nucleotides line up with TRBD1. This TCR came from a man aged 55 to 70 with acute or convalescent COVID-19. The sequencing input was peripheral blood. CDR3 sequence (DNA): TGTGCCAGCAACCCGACAGGGGCTAACTATGGCTACACCTTC. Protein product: CASNPTGANYGYTF. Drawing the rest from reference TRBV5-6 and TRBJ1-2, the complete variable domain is DAGVTQSPTHLIKTRGQQVTLRCSPKSGHDTVSWYQQALGQGPQFIFQYYEEEERQRGNFPDRFSGHQFPNYSSELNVNALLLGDSALYLCASNPTGANYGYTFGSGTRLTVV.